Detailed here is one T cell receptor beta chain. This sample was included in a study of patients and donors after allogeneic stem cell transplantation. A single record per CDR3 protein comes from TCRdb applying MiXCR to the RT-PCR reads. The repertoire holds approximately 98,000 distinct CDR3 sequences, with around 36% as singletons. CDR3 length: 14 amino acids. CDR1 is SGHKS and CDR2 is YYEKEE in the germline V gene (reference sequence). Trimming left V 4 bases short and J 2 bases short, with 13 bases between. This TCR was recovered from a human donor who was either an allogeneic HSCT recipient or a stem cell or donor lymphocyte infusion donor (not recorded which). It is not recorded whose cells these are; they may come from a transplant donor. The chain employs TRBV5-5 and TRBJ2-7; tentative D call: TRBD2 (6 bases). The sample taken for sequencing was blood, either unsorted or a sorted T cell fraction (not recorded which). DNA for the CDR3: TGTGCCAGCAGCGGGAGGACTTCCACCTACGAGCAGTACTTC. This encodes CASSGRTSTYEQYF. Combining the CDR3 with reference TRBV5-5 and TRBJ2-7 gives the whole variable domain DAGVTQSPTHLIKTRGQQVTLRCSPISGHKSVSWYQQVLGQGPQFIFQYYEKEERGRGNFPDRFSARQFPNYSSELNVNALLLGDSALYLCASSGRTSTYEQYFGPGTRLTVT.